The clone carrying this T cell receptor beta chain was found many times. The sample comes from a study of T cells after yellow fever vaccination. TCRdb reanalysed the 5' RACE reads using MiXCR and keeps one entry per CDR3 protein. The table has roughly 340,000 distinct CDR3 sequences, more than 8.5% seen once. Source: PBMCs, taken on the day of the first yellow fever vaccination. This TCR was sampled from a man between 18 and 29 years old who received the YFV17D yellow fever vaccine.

The CDR3 loop is CASSKAAAETEAFF. CDR3 nucleotides: TGTGCCAGCAGCAAGGCGGCGGCGGAAACTGAAGCTTTCTTT. The chain combines TRBV7-9 with TRBJ1-1, with no clear D. V was trimmed by 5 bases and J by 5 bases, leaving 15 bases between them. Germline assignment: CDR1 SEHNR and CDR2 FQNEAQ (reference sequence). The CDR3 runs to 14 residues. Filled out from reference TRBV7-9 and TRBJ1-1, the complete variable domain reads DTGVSQNPRHKITKRGQNVTFRCDPISEHNRLYWYRQTLGQGPEFLTYFQNEAQLEKSRLLSDRFSAERPKGSFSTLEIQRTEQGDSAMYLCASSKAAAETEAFFGQGTRLTVV.